This TCR beta chain was identified in a study of shared clonotypes between healthy human individuals. Across the whole study: The study used three CD4 naive, three CD4 memory, two CD8 naive and one CD8 memory plate per donor.

Trimming cost V 7 bases and J 8 bases, with 14 bases left between them. This CDR3 spans 13 amino acids. In germline, CDR1 is LNHDA, CDR2 SQIVND (reference sequence). This clone was observed a single time. The antigen is unknown. Study-level findings and limits: A limitation of the genetic and exposure-history diversity represented arose from few donors. The study sampled only blood, and tissue repertoires likely differ. Between a few donors, naive CD4 clonotypes were shared at a level of about 5%.

TCRdb's table, derived via immunoSEQ multiplex PCR, lists solely in-frame clones and lacks some. The sample lists 2 million to 2.5 million clones, 92% occurring once. The sequencing sample was made of naive CD4+ T cells from PBMCs. Subset indicated: CD45RA+ positively selected. The chain couples TRBV19 to TRBJ1-4, with unresolved D. This clonotype was sampled from a man younger than 35 in good health. Some clones in this sample may be carry-over from other donors' samples. CDR3 region: CASTPYKSEKLFF. CDR3 nucleotides: TGTGCCAGTACCCCATATAAAAGCGAAAAACTGTTTTTT.